The clone carrying this T cell receptor beta chain appeared a few times. What it binds is unknown. Use of 60 Vbeta and 13 Jbeta primers characterized the PCR. Clones were sequenced by immunoSEQ multiplex PCR, and TCRdb holds only the in-frame ones, with some missing. The repertoire has under 200,000 clones, approximately 70% of them found once; the top ten carry 2.5% to 3%. J was trimmed by 5 bases and V by 1 base; bases with no gene match: 4. Germline-derived CDR1 and CDR2 are LGHNA and YSLEER. The CDR3 has 15 residues. This entry is derived from a study of cytomegalovirus exposure and HLA in healthy donors. Overall study results and limits: In a later analysis, at a false discovery rate of 0.05, under 20,000 TCR beta sequences were associated with HLA alleles.

This TCR derives from a woman aged 40-49 years in good health and CMV-seropositive. The chain combines TRBV4-3 with TRBJ1-4, with 7 bases fitting TRBD1. Sequencing was carried out using PBMCs. As DNA, the CDR3 is TGCGCCAGCAGCCAAGGGACAGGCCGAAATGAAAAACTGTTTTTT. The encoded protein is CASSQGTGRNEKLFF.